Listed here are 20 T cell receptor beta chains from one sample, sequenced in a study of response to subunit inactivated influenza vaccine. TCRdb re-derived calls from the RT-PCR reads in MiXCR, one entry per CDR3 protein. The data show roughly 180,000 distinct CDR3 sequences, approximately 8.7% seen once. Sequenced material: non-naive T cells sorted from PBMCs, taken on the day of vaccination. The receptors stem from a man aged 45-60 years who received an inactivated influenza vaccine.

Written as DNA, the CDR3 is TGCAGTGCTAAACAAGCTAATAATGAAAAACTGTTTTTT. Residues: CSAKQANNEKLFF. The V call is TRBV20-1, the J call TRBJ1-4; D remains unclear. The CDR3 length is 13 residues. Germline V gene sequence: CDR1 DFQATT, CDR2 SNEGSKA (reference sequence). The V gene lost 4 bases and the J gene lost 4 bases, with 10 bases spanning the gap.

This clonotype occurred many times. The chain links TRBV2 to TRBJ2-5; D possibly corresponds to TRBD2 (5 bases). V was cut by 6 bases and J by 4 bases, with 15 bases left in between. The CDR3 sequence is 14 residues long. Germline lookup yields CDR1 SNHLY and CDR2 FYNNEI. CDR3 amino acids: CASRRSALGETQYF. The DNA of the CDR3 is TGTGCCAGCAGACGTAGCGCCCTAGGAGAGACCCAGTACTTC.

The V call is TRBV6-4, the J call TRBJ2-1, with 12 bases matching TRBD2. Germline lookup yields CDR1 MRHNA and CDR2 SNTAGT. Trimming removed 4 bases from V and 6 bases from J; junction bases left unmatched: 4. The CDR3 covers 15 residues. The CDR3 DNA reads TGTGCCAGCAGTGGAACTAGCGGGAGGATCAATGAGCAGTTCTTC. Translated: CASSGTSGRINEQFF.

The sample holds a few counts of this clonotype. J is TRBJ2-3 and V is TRBV7-3, with TRBD2 matching 7 bases. With V trimmed by 5 bases and J by 2 bases, 4 bases remained unmatched. In germline, CDR1 is SGHTA, CDR2 FQGTGA. The CDR3 has 14 residues. CDR3 bases: TGTGCCAGCAGCGCCCGGGACTACACAGATACGCAGTATTTT. Translating gives CASSARDYTDTQYF.

This clonotype was seen repeatedly, ten times or more. The genes are TRBV29-1 and TRBJ2-5, with D perhaps TRBD1 (6 bases). The V gene lost 8 bases and the J gene lost 5 bases, with 24 bases spanning the gap. This CDR3 has 15 residues. Per germline, CDR1 SQVTM and CDR2 ANQGSEA. CDR3 DNA sequence: TGCAGCACCAACCCACTGACAGGCGAGGGCGAGACCCAGTACTTC. It codes for CSTNPLTGEGETQYF.

The chain employs TRBV7-9 and TRBJ2-3; 9 bases align to TRBD1. The ends lost 2 bases at V and 3 bases at J; junction bases unmatched: 3. Germline CDR1 SEHNR, CDR2 FQNEAQ (reference sequence). This CDR3 is 15 amino acids long. CDR3 loop: CASSLQTGGTDTQYF. Here the CDR3 DNA reads TGTGCCAGCAGCTTACAGACAGGGGGAACAGATACGCAGTATTTT.

There are a few counts of this clonotype. The chain recombines TRBV28 with TRBJ2-5, with D tentatively TRBD2 (6 bases). CDR3 size: 15 residues. CDR1 is MDHEN and CDR2 is SYDVKM in the germline V gene. The V gene lost 3 bases and the J gene lost 2 bases, with 13 bases spanning the gap. CDR3 DNA: TGTGCCAGCAGTTTTAAGGGAGGTTGGCAAGAGACCCAGTACTTC. This translates into CASSFKGGWQETQYF.

The V and J genes are TRBV6-1 and TRBJ2-7, with D perhaps TRBD2 (6 bases). The CDR3 is 15 amino acids. Trimming pared 5 bases from V and 0 bases from J, leaving 14 bases between. Germline V gene lookup returns CDR1 MNHNS and CDR2 SASEGT. CDR3: CASSPQGLTSYEQYF. In DNA form, the CDR3 reads TGTGCCAGCAGTCCCCAGGGACTCACCTCCTACGAGCAGTACTTC.

This clonotype was observed a few times. The rearrangement joins TRBV4-3 to TRBJ2-7, with TRBD2 matching 9 bases. V shed 1 base, J shed 4 bases, and the junction held 8 bases outside the gene matches. CDR1 is LGHNA, CDR2 YSLEER, per germline. CDR3 length: 16 residues. The chain's CDR3 is CASSQGYGGGAYEQYF. The CDR3 DNA reads TGCGCCAGCAGCCAAGGATATGGCGGGGGGGCGTACGAGCAGTACTTC.

V gene TRBV4-2 combines with J gene TRBJ1-4; D is uncertain. The CDR3 consists of 13 residues. Germline assignment: CDR1 LGHNA and CDR2 YNFKEQ. V lost 0 bases, J lost 5 bases, and 4 bases lay in between. The CDR3 coding sequence is TGTGCCAGCAGCCAAGAATTGAATGAAAAACTGTTTTTT. Its translation: CASSQELNEKLFF.

This clonotype turned up a few times. The rearrangement uses TRBV20-1 and TRBJ1-6; D is possibly TRBD1 (6 bases). The CDR3 loop spans 15 amino acids. Germline CDR1 is DFQATT and CDR2 is SNEGSKA (reference sequence). Trimming shortened V by 2 bases and J by 6 bases, and 14 bases separated the two germline ends. The CDR3 DNA follows: TGCAGTGCTAGACAGCCGGGACATACTAATTCACCCCTCCACTTT. It encodes CSARQPGHTNSPLHF.

This clonotype has just a few counts. The genes are TRBV24-1 and TRBJ1-5, with TRBD1 as a possible D gene (6 bases). V shed 2 bases and J shed 4 bases, with 20 bases lying between them. CDR1 and CDR2 from the germline V gene are KGHDR and SFDVKD. This CDR3 contains 18 residues. The CDR3 here is CATSDSGQLRIGNQPQHF. As DNA, the CDR3 is TGTGCCACCAGTGATTCGGGACAACTCCGAATAGGAAATCAGCCCCAGCATTTT.

V gene TRBV5-6 combines with J gene TRBJ1-2; 9 positions agree with TRBD1. The CDR3 spans 17 residues. Germline V lookup: CDR1 SGHDT, CDR2 YYEEEE. V shed 2 bases and J 5 bases; nucleotides not matched to a gene: 13. The CDR3 nucleotides read TGTGCCAGCAGCTTAGCCGGGACAGGGTTTGGATCATATGGCTACACCTTC. Encoded protein: CASSLAGTGFGSYGYTF.

This clonotype was counted ten times or more. The chain is built from TRBV6-5 and TRBJ2-3; TRBD1 agrees at 7 bases. Trimming at V came to 2 bases and at J to 6 bases, leaving 5 bases not matched to a gene. Germline V gene lookup returns CDR1 MNHEY and CDR2 SVGAGI. The CDR3 spans 14 residues. In DNA form, the CDR3 reads TGTGCCAGCAGTTACAGGGGGCGCAAGGATACGCAGTATTTT. Encoded protein: CASSYRGRKDTQYF.

This clonotype came up many times. This chain joins TRBV27 and TRBJ2-1; 7 bases align to TRBD2. V trimming: 6 bases; J trimming: 13 bases; junction bases outside the gene matches: 15. The CDR3 length is 14 residues. Germline V lookup: CDR1 MNHEY, CDR2 SMNVEV (reference sequence). As DNA, the CDR3 is TGTGCCAGCAGCCTATCCCGGTCGACTAGCTTTCAGTTCTTC. Translating gives CASSLSRSTSFQFF.

This clonotype was detected only a few times. The V gene is TRBV27, the J gene TRBJ2-1; 11 bases match TRBD2. The CDR3 totals 15 residues. The V gene end was trimmed by 5 bases and the J gene end by 4 bases; junction bases not matched to a gene: 4. Germline V CDR1 and CDR2: MNHEY, SMNVEV (reference sequence). The DNA for the CDR3 is TGTGCCAGCAGTAGGGGGACTAGCGGTTACAATGAGCAGTTCTTC. The encoded protein is CASSRGTSGYNEQFF.

This clonotype came up many times. The CDR3 sequence is CASSPPGTEGEQYF. In DNA, the CDR3 is TGTGCCAGCAGCCCACCCGGGACAGAAGGCGAGCAGTACTTC. This chain uses TRBV7-9 with TRBJ2-7; 7 nucleotides match TRBD1. Germline CDR1 is SEHNR and CDR2 is FQNEAQ (reference sequence). Trimming cost V 5 bases and J 6 bases; bases outside gene matches: 10. This CDR3 is built from 14 residues.

This clonotype was detected a few times. The chain is built from TRBV12-3 or TRBV12-4 and TRBJ2-7, with D perhaps TRBD2 (5 bases). The CDR3 extends over 15 amino acids. The V and J ends lost 1 base and 0 bases respectively, with 10 bases between them. For the CDR3, the DNA is TGTGCCAGCAGTTTAGGGGTGGGAGTCTCCTACGAGCAGTACTTC. Protein: CASSLGVGVSYEQYF.

This clonotype was seen many times. The chain couples TRBV5-1 to TRBJ1-1; 12 nucleotides align to TRBD1. Germline values: CDR1 SGHRS, CDR2 YFSETQ. The CDR3 is made up of 16 amino acids. V shed 2 bases, J shed 3 bases, and the junction held 5 bases outside the gene matches. The CDR3 DNA is TGCGCCAGCAGCTTAGTACGGGACAGGGGGCACACTGAAGCTTTCTTT. Protein sequence: CASSLVRDRGHTEAFF. Full variable domain (remainder filled in from reference TRBV5-1 and TRBJ1-1): KAGVTQTPRYLIKTRGQQVTLSCSPISGHRSVSWYQQTPGQGLQFLFEYFSETQRNKGNFPGRFSGRQFSNSRSEMNVSTLELGDSALYLCASSLVRDRGHTEAFFGQGTRLTVV.

V is TRBV7-8 and J is TRBJ2-3; possibly TRBD1 for D (7 bases). The ends were cut back, 2 bases at V and 2 bases at J, with 20 bases in the middle. CDR3 size: 18 residues. CDR1 SGHVS and CDR2 FQNEAQ come from the germline V gene. The CDR3 nucleotides are TGTGCCAGCAGCTTATATTATCGGGGGACAGCCACCACAGATACGCAGTATTTT. Translating gives CASSLYYRGTATTDTQYF.